The source of this TCR beta chain is a study of early T cells in non-severe SARS-CoV-2 infection. Whole-study context: Chains from this unsorted whole-blood bulk RNA could not be paired. Whole-study results and caveats: Missing private and CD4 specificities, VDJdb matching favored anti-spike CD8 responses.

Germline lookup yields CDR1 SGHAT and CDR2 FQNNGV. The CDR3 length is 14 residues. Trimming pared 2 bases from V and 4 bases from J, leaving 8 bases between. Unique molecular identifiers were added to individual cDNA molecules. TCRdb analysed the 5' RACE reads with MiXCR anew, one entry per CDR3 protein. Seen here are 55,000 or so distinct CDR3 sequences, about an eighth observed once, and the top ten hold around 1.4%. This clonotype was observed many times. No antigen is known for it. The sequencing sample was made of whole blood. The chain employs TRBV11-2 and TRBJ1-4; D is unclear. The TCR sequence derives from an adult who was a healthcare worker with PCR-confirmed SARS-CoV-2 infection or an uninfected control (not recorded which). The CDR3 protein is CASSLSGINEKLFF. The CDR3 nucleotides read TGTGCCAGCAGCTTATCCGGCATTAATGAAAAACTGTTTTTT.